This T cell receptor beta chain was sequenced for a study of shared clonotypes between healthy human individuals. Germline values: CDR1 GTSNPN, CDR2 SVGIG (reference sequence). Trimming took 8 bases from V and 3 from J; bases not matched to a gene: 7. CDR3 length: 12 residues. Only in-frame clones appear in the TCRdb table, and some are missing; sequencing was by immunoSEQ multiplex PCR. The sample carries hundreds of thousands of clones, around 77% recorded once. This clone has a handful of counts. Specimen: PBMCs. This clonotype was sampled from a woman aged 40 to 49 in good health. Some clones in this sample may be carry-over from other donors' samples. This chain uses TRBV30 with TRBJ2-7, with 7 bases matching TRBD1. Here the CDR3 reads CAGRDSRYEQYF. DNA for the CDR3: TGTGCCGGCCGGGACAGCCGCTACGAGCAGTACTTC.